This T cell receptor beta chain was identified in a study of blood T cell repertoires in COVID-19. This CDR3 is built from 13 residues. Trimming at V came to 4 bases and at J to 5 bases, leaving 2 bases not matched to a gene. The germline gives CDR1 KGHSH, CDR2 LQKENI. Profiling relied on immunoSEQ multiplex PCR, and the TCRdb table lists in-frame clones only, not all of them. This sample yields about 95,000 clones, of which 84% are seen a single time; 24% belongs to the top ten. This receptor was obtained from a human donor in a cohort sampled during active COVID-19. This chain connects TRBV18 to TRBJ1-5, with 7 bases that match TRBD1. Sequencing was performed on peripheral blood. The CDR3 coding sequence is TGTGCCAGCTCACGGGACAGTTATCAGCCCCAGCATTTT. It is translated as CASSRDSYQPQHF.